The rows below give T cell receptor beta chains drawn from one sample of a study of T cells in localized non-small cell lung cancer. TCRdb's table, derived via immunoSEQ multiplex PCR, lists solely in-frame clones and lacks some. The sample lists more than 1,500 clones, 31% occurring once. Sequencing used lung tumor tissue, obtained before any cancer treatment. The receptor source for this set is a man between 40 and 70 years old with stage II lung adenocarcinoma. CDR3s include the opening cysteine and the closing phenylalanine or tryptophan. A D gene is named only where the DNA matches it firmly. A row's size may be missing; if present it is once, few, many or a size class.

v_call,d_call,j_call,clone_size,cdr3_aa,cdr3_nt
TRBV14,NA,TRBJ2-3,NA,CASSTGRHTQYF,TGTGCCAGCAGCACGGGGCGACATACGCAGTATTTT
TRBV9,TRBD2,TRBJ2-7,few,CASSLLAGEPPYF,TGTGCCAGCAGCTTACTAGCGGGAGAGCCCCCGTACTTC
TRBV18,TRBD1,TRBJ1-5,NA,CASSSRGRSNQPQHF,TGTGCCAGCTCATCCAGGGGGCGTAGCAATCAGCCCCAGCATTTT
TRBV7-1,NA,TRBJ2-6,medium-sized,CASSLMGAGANVLTF,TGTGCCAGCAGCTTAATGGGGGCTGGGGCCAACGTCCTGACTTTC
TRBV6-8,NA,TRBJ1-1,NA,CASMGLDGVNTEAFF,TGTGCCAGCATGGGGCTCGACGGGGTCAACACTGAAGCTTTCTTT
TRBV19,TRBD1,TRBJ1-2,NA,CASSMVLTGGYGYTF,TGTGCCAGTAGTATGGTCCTCACAGGGGGCTATGGCTACACCTTC
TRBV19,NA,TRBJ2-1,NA,CASSIDRMRDGDNEQFF,TGTGCCAGTAGTATAGATCGTATGAGGGACGGAGATAATGAGCAGTTCTTC
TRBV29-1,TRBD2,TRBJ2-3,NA,CSVGAGGLTDTQYF,TGCAGCGTGGGAGCGGGGGGCCTCACAGATACGCAGTATTTT
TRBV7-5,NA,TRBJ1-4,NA,CASSYLGREGEKLFF,TGTGCCAGCAGCTATCTCGGGAGGGAGGGCGAAAAACTGTTTTTT
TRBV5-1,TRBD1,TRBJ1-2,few,CASSRGQGNYGYTF,TGCGCCAGCAGCCGGGGACAGGGTAACTATGGCTACACCTTC
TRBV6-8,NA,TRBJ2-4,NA,CASSQGWAKNIQYF,TGTGCCAGCAGCCAGGGCTGGGCCAAAAACATTCAGTACTTC
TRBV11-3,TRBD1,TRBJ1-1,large,CASSFRTGWNTEAFF,TGTGCCAGCAGCTTCCGGACAGGGTGGAACACTGAAGCTTTCTTT
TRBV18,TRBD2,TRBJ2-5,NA,CASSNLQGGETQYF,TGTGCCAGCTCAAACCTTCAGGGAGGGGAGACCCAGTACTTC
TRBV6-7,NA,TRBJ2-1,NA,CASRVAGSYNEQFF,TGTGCCAGCAGGGTAGCAGGCTCCTACAATGAGCAGTTCTTC
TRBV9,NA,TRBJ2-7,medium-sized,CASSVADGRAYEQYF,TGTGCCAGCAGCGTAGCTGACGGAAGAGCCTACGAGCAGTACTTC
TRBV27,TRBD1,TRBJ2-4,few,CASSLLGGAQNIQYF,TGTGCCAGCAGTTTACTAGGGGGCGCACAAAACATTCAGTACTTC
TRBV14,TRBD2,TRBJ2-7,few,CASSLRGRGGEQYF,TGTGCCAGCAGCCTTAGGGGCCGGGGGGGCGAGCAGTACTTC
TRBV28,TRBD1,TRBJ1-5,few,CASSPRGRGNQPQHF,TGTGCCAGCAGTCCCAGGGGGCGAGGCAATCAGCCCCAGCATTTT
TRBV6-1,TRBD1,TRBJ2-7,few,CASSEGTGGYEQYF,TGTGCCAGCAGTGAAGGGACAGGGGGCTACGAGCAGTACTTC
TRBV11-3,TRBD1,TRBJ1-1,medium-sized,CASSSQGQSMNTEAFF,TGTGCCAGCAGCTCTCAGGGACAGAGCATGAACACTGAAGCTTTCTTT
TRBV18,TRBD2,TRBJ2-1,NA,CASSPAFSGGEQFF,TGTGCCAGCTCACCCGCTTTTAGCGGGGGGGAGCAGTTCTTC
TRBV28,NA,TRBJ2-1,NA,CASSFPGRKEQFF,TGTGCCAGCAGTTTCCCGGGACGCAAGGAGCAGTTCTTC
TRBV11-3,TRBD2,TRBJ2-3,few,CASSSTSGADTQYF,TGTGCCAGCAGCTCGACTAGCGGGGCAGATACGCAGTATTTT
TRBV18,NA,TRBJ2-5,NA,CASSPKGGGETQYF,TGTGCCAGCTCACCGAAGGGGGGCGGAGAGACCCAGTACTTC
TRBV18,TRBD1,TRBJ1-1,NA,CANSPTSDRGTEAFF,TGTGCCAACTCACCAACGTCGGACAGGGGGACTGAAGCTTTCTTT
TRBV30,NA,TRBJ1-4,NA,CAWSVEGRKLFF,TGTGCCTGGAGTGTAGAGGGGAGGAAACTGTTTTTT
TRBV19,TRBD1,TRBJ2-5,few,CASSFSTGTENDQYF,TGTGCCAGTAGCTTCTCGACAGGGACCGAGAATGACCAGTACTTC
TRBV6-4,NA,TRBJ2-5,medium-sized,CASSSTQTQYF,TGTGCCAGCAGTTCCACGCAGACCCAGTACTTC
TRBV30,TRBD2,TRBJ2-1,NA,CAWRASTSGLPRGQFF,TGTGCCTGGAGGGCTTCGACTAGCGGGCTCCCCCGGGGGCAGTTCTTC
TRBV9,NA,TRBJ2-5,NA,CASSPVEETQYF,TGTGCCAGCAGCCCAGTCGAAGAGACCCAGTACTTC
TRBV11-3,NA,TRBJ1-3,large,CASSLSETPTGNTIYF,TGTGCCAGCAGCTTAAGTGAGACGCCGACTGGAAACACCATATATTTT
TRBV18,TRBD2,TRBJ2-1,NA,CASSPPIAGGLGNEQFF,TGTGCCAGCTCACCACCGATAGCGGGAGGTCTAGGCAATGAGCAGTTCTTC
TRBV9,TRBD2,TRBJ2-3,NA,CASSVAPASGSTDTQYF,TGTGCCAGCAGCGTAGCGCCCGCTAGCGGGTCCACAGATACGCAGTATTTT
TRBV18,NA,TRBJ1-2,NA,CASSPLQSNYGYTF,TGTGCCAGCTCACCTCTGCAGTCTAACTATGGCTACACCTTC
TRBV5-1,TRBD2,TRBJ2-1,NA,CASSLWRAGGNEQFF,TGCGCCAGCAGCTTGTGGAGAGCGGGAGGCAATGAGCAGTTCTTC
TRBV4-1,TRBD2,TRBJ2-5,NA,CASSQDGLAEETQYF,TGCGCCAGCAGCCAAGACGGGCTAGCGGAAGAGACCCAGTACTTC
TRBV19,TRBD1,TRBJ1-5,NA,CASSPRDRAEQLQHF,TGTGCCAGTAGTCCCCGGGACAGGGCGGAACAGCTCCAGCATTTT
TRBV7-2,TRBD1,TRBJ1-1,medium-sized,CASSSGQDTEAFF,TGTGCCAGCAGCTCTGGACAGGACACTGAAGCTTTCTTT